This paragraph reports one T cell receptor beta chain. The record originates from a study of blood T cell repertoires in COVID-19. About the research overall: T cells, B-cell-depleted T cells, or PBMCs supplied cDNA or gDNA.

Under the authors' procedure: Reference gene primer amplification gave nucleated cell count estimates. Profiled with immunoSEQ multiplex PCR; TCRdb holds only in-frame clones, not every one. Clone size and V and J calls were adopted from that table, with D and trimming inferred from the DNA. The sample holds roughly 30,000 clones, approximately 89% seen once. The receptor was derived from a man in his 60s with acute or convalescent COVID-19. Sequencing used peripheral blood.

CDR3 protein: CASSLYKGREQFF. CDR3 nucleotide sequence: TGTGCCAGCAGTTTATACAAGGGGAGGGAGCAGTTCTTC. This chain links TRBV12-3 or TRBV12-4 with TRBJ2-1; D perhaps matches TRBD2 (6 bases). This CDR3 is 13 amino acids long. Deletions cut 2 bases from V and 10 bases from J, with 12 bases between.